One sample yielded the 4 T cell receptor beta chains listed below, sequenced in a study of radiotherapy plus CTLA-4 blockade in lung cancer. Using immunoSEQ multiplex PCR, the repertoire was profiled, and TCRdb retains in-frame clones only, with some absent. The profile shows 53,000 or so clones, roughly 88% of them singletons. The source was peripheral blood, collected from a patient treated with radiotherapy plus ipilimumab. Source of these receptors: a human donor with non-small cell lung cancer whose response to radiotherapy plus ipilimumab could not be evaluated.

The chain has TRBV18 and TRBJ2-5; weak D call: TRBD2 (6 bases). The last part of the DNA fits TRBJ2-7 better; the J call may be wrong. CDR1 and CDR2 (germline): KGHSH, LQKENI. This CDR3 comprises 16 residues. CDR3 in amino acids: CASSAPTRMSSYEQYF. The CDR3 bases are TGTGCCAGCTCAGCCCCGACTAGAATGAGCTCCTACGAGCAGTACTTC.

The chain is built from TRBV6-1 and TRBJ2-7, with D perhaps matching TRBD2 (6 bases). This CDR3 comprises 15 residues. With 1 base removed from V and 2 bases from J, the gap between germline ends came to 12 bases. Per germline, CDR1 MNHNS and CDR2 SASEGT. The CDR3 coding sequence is TGTGCCAGCAGTGAAGGGGCTAGCGTCACCTACGAGCAGTACTTC. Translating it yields CASSEGASVTYEQYF.

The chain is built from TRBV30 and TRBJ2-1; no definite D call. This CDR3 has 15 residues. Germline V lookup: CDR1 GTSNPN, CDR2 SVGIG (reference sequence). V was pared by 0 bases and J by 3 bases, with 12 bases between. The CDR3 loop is CAWSVHSTNYNEQFF. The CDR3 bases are TGTGCCTGGAGTGTACACAGTACGAACTACAATGAGCAGTTCTTC.

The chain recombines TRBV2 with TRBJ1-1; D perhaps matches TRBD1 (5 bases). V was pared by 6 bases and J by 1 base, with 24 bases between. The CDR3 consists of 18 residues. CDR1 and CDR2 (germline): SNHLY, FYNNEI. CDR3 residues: CASRAYGGRGYQNTEAFF. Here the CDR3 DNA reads TGTGCCAGCAGGGCTTACGGGGGGAGAGGGTACCAGAACACTGAAGCTTTCTTT.